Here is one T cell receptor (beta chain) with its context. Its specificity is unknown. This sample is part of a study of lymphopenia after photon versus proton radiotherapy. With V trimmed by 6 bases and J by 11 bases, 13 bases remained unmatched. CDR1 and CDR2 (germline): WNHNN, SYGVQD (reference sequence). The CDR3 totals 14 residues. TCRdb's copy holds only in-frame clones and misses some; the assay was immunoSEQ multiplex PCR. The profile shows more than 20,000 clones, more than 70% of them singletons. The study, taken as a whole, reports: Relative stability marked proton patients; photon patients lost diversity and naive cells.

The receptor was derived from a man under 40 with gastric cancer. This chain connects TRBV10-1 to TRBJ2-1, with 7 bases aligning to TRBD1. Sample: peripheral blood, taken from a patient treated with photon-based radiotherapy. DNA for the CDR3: TGCGCCAGCAGCACCGGGACAGTACCTGAACAGCAGTTCTTC. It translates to CASSTGTVPEQQFF.